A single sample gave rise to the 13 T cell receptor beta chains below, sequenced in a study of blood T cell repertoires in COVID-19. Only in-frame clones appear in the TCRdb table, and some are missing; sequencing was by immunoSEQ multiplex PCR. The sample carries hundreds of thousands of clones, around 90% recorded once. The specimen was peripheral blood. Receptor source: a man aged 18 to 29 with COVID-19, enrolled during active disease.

The CDR3 region is CASSRVTETEAFF. The CDR3 coding sequence is TGTGCCAGCTCACGGGTTACAGAAACTGAAGCTTTCTTT. The genes are TRBV18 and TRBJ1-1, with unresolved D. This CDR3 has 13 residues. Germline CDR1 reads KGHSH; CDR2 reads LQKENI. The V end lost 4 bases, the J end lost 5 bases, and 11 bases lay between the germline ends.

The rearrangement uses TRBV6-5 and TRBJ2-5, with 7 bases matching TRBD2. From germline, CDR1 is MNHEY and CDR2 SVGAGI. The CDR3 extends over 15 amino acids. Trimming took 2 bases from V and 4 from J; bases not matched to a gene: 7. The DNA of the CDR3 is TGTGCCAGCAGTTACCACACGGGAGGACCAGAGACCCAGTACTTC. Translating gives CASSYHTGGPETQYF.

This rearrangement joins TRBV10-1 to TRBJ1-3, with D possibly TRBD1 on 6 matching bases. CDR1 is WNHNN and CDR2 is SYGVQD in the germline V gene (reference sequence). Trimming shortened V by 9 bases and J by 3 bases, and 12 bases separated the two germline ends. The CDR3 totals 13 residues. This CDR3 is CASQGIFGNTIYF. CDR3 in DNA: TGCGCCAGTCAGGGGATCTTTGGAAACACCATATATTTT.

Here the CDR3 reads CASSPRDWYNEQFF. The CDR3 nucleotides read TGTGCCAGCAGCCCCCGGGACTGGTACAATGAGCAGTTCTTC. V gene TRBV11-2 combines with J gene TRBJ2-1, with D perhaps TRBD2 (6 bases). The CDR3 has 14 amino acids. With 5 bases removed from V and 4 bases from J, the gap between germline ends came to 12 bases. Per the germline V gene, CDR1 is SGHAT and CDR2 is FQNNGV.

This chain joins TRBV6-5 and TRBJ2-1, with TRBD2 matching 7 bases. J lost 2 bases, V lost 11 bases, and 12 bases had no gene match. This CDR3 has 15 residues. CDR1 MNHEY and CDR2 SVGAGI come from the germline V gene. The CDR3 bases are TGTGCCGCCTTATCACTAGCGTCGCCCTACAATGAGCAGTTCTTC. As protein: CAALSLASPYNEQFF.

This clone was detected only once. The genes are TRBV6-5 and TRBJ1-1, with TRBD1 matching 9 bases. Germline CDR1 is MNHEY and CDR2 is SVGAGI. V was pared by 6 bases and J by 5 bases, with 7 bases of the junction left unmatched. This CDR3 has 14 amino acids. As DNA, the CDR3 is TGTGCCAGCAGCCACAGGGGGCTAGCAACTGAAGCTTTCTTT. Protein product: CASSHRGLATEAFF.

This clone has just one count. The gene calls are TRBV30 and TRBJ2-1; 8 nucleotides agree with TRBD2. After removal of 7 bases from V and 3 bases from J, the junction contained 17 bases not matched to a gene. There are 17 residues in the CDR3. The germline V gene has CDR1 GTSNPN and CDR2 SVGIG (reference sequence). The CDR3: CAFSGLGYLGDYNEQFF. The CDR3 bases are TGTGCCTTCTCGGGACTAGGTTACCTAGGGGACTACAATGAGCAGTTCTTC. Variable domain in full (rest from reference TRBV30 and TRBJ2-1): SQTIHQWPATLVQPVGSPLSLECTVEGTSNPNLYWYRQAAGRGLQLLFYSVGIGQISSEVPQNLSASRPQDRQFILSSKKLLLSDSGFYLCAFSGLGYLGDYNEQFFGPGTRLTVL.

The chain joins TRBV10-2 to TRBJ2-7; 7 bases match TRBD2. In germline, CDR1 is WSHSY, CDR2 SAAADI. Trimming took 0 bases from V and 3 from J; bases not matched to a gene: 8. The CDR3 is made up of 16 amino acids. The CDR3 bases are TGCGCCAGCAGTGAGTCGTTATGGGGCGGGAGCTACGAGCAGTACTTC. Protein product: CASSESLWGGSYEQYF.

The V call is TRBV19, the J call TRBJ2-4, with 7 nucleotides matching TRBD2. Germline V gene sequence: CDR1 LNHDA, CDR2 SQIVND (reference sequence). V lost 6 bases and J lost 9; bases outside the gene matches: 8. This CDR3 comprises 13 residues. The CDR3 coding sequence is TGTGCCAGTAGCGGGACGGGGGGAGGCATTCAGTACTTC. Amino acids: CASSGTGGGIQYF.

The CDR3 protein is CASSDPYGGTEAFF. Written as DNA, the CDR3 is TGTGCCAGCAGTGACCCGTACGGGGGCACTGAAGCTTTCTTT. V usage is TRBV25-1 and J usage is TRBJ1-1, with a possible D match to TRBD1 (5 bases). Germline-derived CDR1 and CDR2 are MGHDK and SYGVNS. The CDR3 length is 14 residues. The V end lost 3 bases, the J end lost 4 bases, and 12 bases lay between the germline ends.

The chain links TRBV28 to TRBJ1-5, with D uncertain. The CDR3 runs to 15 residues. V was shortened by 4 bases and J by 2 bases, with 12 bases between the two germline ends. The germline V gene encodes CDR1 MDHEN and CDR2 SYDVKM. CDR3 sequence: CASSYGGSGNQPQHF. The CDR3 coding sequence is TGTGCCAGCAGTTATGGAGGGTCGGGCAATCAGCCCCAGCATTTT.

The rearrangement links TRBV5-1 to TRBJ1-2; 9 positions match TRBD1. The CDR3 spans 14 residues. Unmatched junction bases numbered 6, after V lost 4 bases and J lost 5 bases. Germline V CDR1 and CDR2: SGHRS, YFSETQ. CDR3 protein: CASSPDRGSYGYTF. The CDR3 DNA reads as TGCGCCAGCAGCCCCGACAGGGGGAGTTATGGCTACACCTTC. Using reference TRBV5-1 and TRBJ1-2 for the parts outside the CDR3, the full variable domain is KAGVTQTPRYLIKTRGQQVTLSCSPISGHRSVSWYQQTPGQGLQFLFEYFSETQRNKGNFPGRFSGRQFSNSRSEMNVSTLELGDSALYLCASSPDRGSYGYTFGSGTRLTVV.

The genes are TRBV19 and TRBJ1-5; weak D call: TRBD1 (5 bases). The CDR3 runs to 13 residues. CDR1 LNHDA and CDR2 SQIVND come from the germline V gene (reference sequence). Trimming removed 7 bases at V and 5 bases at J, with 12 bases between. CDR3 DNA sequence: TGTGCCAGTACCCCGGGGGGGTATCAGCCCCAGCATTTT. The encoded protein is CASTPGGYQPQHF.